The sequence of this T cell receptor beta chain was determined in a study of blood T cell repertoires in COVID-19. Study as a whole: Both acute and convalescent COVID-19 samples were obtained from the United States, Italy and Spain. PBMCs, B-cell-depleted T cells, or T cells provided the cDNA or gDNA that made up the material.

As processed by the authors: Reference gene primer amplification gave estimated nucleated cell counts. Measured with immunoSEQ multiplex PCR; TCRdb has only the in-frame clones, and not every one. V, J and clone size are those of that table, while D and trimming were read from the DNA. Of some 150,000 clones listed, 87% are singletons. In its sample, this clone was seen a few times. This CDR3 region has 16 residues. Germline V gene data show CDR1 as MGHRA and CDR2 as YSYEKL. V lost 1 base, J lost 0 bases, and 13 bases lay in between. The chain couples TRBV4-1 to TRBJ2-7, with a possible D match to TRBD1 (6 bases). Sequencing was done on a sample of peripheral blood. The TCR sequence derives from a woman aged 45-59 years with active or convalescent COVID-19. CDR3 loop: CASSQVGTGSSYEQYF. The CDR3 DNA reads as TGCGCCAGCAGCCAAGTAGGAACAGGGAGCTCCTACGAGCAGTACTTC.